This is a list of T cell receptor beta chains from one sample in a study of regulatory T cells in long-lasting Graves disease. TCRdb analysed the multiplex PCR reads with MiXCR anew, one entry per CDR3 protein. The sample lists hundreds of thousands of distinct CDR3 sequences, about 20% occurring once. The sample consisted of peripheral blood mononuclear cells (PBMCs), taken when the disease was refractory, from a patient treated with antithyroid drugs. The receptors shown here come from a female donor with Graves disease. CDR3s include the opening cysteine and the closing phenylalanine or tryptophan. D genes are given only for firm matches. Size is omitted from some rows. Given values are once, few, many or a class for expanded clones.

TRBV7-2	TRBJ2-2	-	-	TGTGCCAGCAGCTTAGTTACAGGGCCGAACACCGGGGAGCTGTTTTTT	CASSLVTGPNTGELFF
TRBV29-1	TRBJ1-1	many	-	TGCAGCGTTGACAACTCGAACACTGAAGCTTTCTTT	CSVDNSNTEAFF
TRBV10-3	TRBJ2-7	few	TRBD2	TGTGCCATCAGTGATGGGCGGGAGGTCTACGAGCAGTACTTC	CAISDGREVYEQYF
TRBV28	TRBJ1-2	many	-	TGTGCCAGCAGATCTGGGACGGCTGCGGCGGGCTACACCTTC	CASRSGTAAAGYTF
TRBV4-3	TRBJ2-7	-	TRBD1	TGCGCCAGCAGCCAAGACGGCCCCGGGACAGGTGACTACGAGCAGTACTTC	CASSQDGPGTGDYEQYF
TRBV6-1	TRBJ2-5	-	-	TGTGCCAGCAGCCACCCCGGTGAGACCCAGTACTTC	CASSHPGETQYF
TRBV12-3/TRBV12-4	TRBJ2-5	many	TRBD2	TGTGCCAGCAGTTTTTCGGCTAGCGGAGAGACCCAGTACTTC	CASSFSASGETQYF
TRBV20-1	TRBJ2-3	once	TRBD2	TGCAGTGCCACCCTCCCCGTGCTTAGCGGGAGAGGGGATACGCAGTATTTT	CSATLPVLSGRGDTQYF
TRBV29-1	TRBJ1-2	many	-	TGCAGCGTGGCGACGGGGAATGGCTACACCTTC	CSVATGNGYTF
TRBV30	TRBJ2-7	-	TRBD2	TGTGCCTGGGCTAAAATGCGACTAGCGGGACGACCCTACGAGCAGTACTTC	CAWAKMRLAGRPYEQYF
TRBV6-2/TRBV6-3	TRBJ2-7	-	TRBD2	TGTGCCAGCGGCCTCCGAGCGGGACCTCGGTACGAGCAGTACTTC	CASGLRAGPRYEQYF